A selection of T cell receptor beta chains follows, all from one sample in a study of blood T cell repertoires in COVID-19. The data were produced by immunoSEQ multiplex PCR, yet TCRdb's version contains in-frame clones alone and is incomplete. The sample carries roughly 35,000 clones, about 85% recorded once. The sequenced sample consisted of peripheral blood. These receptors were obtained from a man aged 50-59 years with active or convalescent COVID-19. Each CDR3 is given without its conserved first and last residue. The order of the fields is J gene, CDR3 length, V gene, CDR3 protein.

TRBJ2-3,12,TRBV5-6,ASSLEPGRRTQY
TRBJ1-3,14,TRBV4-1,ASSQDGQAAGNTIY
TRBJ2-1,13,TRBV27,ASSFSSSSYNEQF
TRBJ2-2,14,TRBV7-6,ASSLAGTENTGELF
TRBJ2-2,14,TRBV7-2,ASSLVLAGNTGELF
TRBJ1-5,12,TRBV29-1,SVVQGTGNQPQH
TRBJ1-2,14,TRBV6-2/TRBV6-3,ASSYSNRGLLYGYT
TRBJ2-3,12,TRBV5-1,ASSLRGVTDTQY
TRBJ2-3,10,TRBV19,ASSIWRDTQY
TRBJ2-2,12,TRBV7-2,ARLAEVVAGELF
TRBJ1-5,15,TRBV27,ASSLWIAGWINQPQH
TRBJ2-7,14,TRBV5-1,ASSYPGGRPSYEQY
TRBJ1-6,12,TRBV6-5,ASRKTGSDAPLH
TRBJ2-5,12,TRBV27,ASSTLVEGETQY
TRBJ2-7,12,TRBV5-4,ASSGGQGSYEQY
TRBJ2-3,14,TRBV18,ASSPSAGLRTDTQY
TRBJ1-3,10,TRBV10-3,GGRSSGNTIY
TRBJ2-1,11,TRBV7-2,ASSLTGVNEQF
TRBJ2-1,9,TRBV29-1,SGDWYNEQF
TRBJ1-1,13,TRBV5-6,ASSLGQGANTEAF
TRBJ2-6,16,TRBV28,ASSSTGGNPSGANVLT
TRBJ2-7,11,TRBV27,ASSQDREREQY
TRBJ2-2,15,TRBV5-8,ASSLVTERSNTGELF
TRBJ2-2,10,TRBV10-2,ASILNTGELF